The text below deals with one TCR beta chain. This record belongs to a study of blood T cell repertoires in COVID-19. For the study at large: Material from acute and convalescent COVID-19 was sourced from the United States, Italy and Spain. T cells, B-cell-depleted T cells, or PBMCs supplied cDNA or gDNA.

Under the authors' procedure: Reference gene primer amplification gave nucleated cell count estimates. The protocol was immunoSEQ multiplex PCR, while the TCRdb copy is restricted to in-frame clones and leaves out a portion. V, J and clone size derive from that table, while D and trimming were established from the DNA sequence. The repertoire holds under 250,000 clones, about nine tenths seen once, with 1.5% to 2% in the top ten. The CDR3 has 13 amino acids. Germline V CDR1 and CDR2: SGHDT, YYEEEE. With V trimmed by 5 bases and J by 7 bases, 6 bases remained unmatched. The sample comprised peripheral blood. V gene TRBV5-6 combines with J gene TRBJ2-1, with 7 bases identical to TRBD1. This receptor was obtained from a woman aged 55-70 years who had recovered from COVID-19. This CDR3 is CASSWDRRNEQFF. The CDR3 DNA reads as TGTGCCAGCAGTTGGGACAGAAGGAATGAGCAGTTCTTC.